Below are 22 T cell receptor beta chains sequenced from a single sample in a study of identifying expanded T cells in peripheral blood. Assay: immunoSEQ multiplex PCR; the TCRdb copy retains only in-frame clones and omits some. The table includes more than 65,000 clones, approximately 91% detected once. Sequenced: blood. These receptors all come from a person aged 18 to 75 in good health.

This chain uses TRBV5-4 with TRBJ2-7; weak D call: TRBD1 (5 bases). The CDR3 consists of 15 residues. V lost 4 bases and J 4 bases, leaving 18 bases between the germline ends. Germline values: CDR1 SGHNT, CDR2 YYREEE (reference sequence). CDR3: CASSPPSRAGYEQYF. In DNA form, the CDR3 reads TGTGCCAGCAGCCCTCCGTCCAGGGCTGGGTACGAGCAGTACTTC.

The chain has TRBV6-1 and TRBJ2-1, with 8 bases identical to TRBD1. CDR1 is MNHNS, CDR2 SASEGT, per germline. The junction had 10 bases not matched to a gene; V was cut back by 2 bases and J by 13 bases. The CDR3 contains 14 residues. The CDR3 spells CASSELHRQGNQFF. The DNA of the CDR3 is TGTGCCAGCAGTGAACTTCATCGACAGGGGAACCAGTTCTTC.

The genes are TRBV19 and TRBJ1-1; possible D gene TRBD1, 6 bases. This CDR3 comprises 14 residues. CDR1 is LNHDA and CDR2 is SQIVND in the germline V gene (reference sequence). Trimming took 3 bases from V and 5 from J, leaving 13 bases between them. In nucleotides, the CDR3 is TGTGCCAGTAGTATCGGGGGCCTGGAGACTGAAGCTTTCTTT. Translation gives CASSIGGLETEAFF.

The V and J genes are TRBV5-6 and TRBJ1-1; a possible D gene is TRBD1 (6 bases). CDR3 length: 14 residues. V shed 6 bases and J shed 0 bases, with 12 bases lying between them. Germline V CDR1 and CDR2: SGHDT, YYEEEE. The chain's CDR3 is CASTRGRVNTEAFF. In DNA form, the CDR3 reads TGTGCCAGCACCAGGGGAAGAGTGAACACTGAAGCTTTCTTT.

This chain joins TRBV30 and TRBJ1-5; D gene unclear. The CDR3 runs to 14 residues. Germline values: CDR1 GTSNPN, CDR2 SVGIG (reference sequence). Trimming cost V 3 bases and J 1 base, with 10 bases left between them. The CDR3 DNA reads TGTGCCTGGAGATCCGTGAACAGCAATCAGCCCCAGCATTTT. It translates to CAWRSVNSNQPQHF.

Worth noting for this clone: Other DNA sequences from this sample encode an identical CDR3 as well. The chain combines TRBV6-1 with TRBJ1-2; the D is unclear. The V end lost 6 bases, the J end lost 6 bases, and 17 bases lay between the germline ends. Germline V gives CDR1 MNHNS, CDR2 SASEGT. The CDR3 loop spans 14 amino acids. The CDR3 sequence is CASSDWARPDGYTF. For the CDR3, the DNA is TGTGCCAGCAGCGATTGGGCTCGCCCGGATGGCTACACCTTC.

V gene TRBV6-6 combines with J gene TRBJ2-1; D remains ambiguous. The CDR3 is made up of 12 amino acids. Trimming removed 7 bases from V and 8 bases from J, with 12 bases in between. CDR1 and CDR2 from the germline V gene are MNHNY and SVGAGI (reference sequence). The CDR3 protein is CASTSLLDEQFF. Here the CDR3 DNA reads TGTGCCAGCACTTCCCTGTTGGATGAGCAGTTCTTC.

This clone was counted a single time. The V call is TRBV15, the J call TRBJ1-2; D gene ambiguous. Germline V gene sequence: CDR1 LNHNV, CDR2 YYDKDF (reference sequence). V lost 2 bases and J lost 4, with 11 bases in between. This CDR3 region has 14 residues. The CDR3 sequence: CATSRNSGSYGYTF. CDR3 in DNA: TGTGCCACCAGCAGAAATTCAGGAAGCTATGGCTACACCTTC.

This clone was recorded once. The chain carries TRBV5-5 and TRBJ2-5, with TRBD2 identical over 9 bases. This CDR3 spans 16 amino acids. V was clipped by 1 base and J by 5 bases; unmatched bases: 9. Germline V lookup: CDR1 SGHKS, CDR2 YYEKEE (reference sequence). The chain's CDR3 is CASSLLAGGPWETQYF. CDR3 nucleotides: TGTGCCAGCAGCTTGCTCGCGGGGGGGCCTTGGGAGACCCAGTACTTC. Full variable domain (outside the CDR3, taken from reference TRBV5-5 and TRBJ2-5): DAGVTQSPTHLIKTRGQQVTLRCSPISGHKSVSWYQQVLGQGPQFIFQYYEKEERGRGNFPDRFSARQFPNYSSELNVNALLLGDSALYLCASSLLAGGPWETQYFGPGTRLLVL.

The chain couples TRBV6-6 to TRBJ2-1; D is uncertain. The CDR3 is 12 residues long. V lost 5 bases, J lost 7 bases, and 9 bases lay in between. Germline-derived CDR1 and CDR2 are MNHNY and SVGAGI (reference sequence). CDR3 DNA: TGTGCCAGCAGTGCCTCTATTAATGAGCAGTTCTTC. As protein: CASSASINEQFF.

CDR3 residues: CASSEDSSPYGYTF. The CDR3 nucleotides are TGTGCCAGCAGCGAGGACAGCAGCCCCTATGGCTACACCTTC. V and J are TRBV7-2 and TRBJ1-2; D might be TRBD1 (6 bases). Germline assignment: CDR1 SGHTA and CDR2 FQGNSA. The V end was cut by 5 bases, the J end by 4 bases, with 14 bases between. The CDR3 length is 14 residues.

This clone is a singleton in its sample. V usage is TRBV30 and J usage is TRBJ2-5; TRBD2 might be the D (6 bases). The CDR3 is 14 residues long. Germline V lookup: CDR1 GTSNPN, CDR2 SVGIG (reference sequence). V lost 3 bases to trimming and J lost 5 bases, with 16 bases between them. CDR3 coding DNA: TGTGCCTGGAGACGAGGACTATTTGGGGAGACCCAGTACTTC. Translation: CAWRRGLFGETQYF.

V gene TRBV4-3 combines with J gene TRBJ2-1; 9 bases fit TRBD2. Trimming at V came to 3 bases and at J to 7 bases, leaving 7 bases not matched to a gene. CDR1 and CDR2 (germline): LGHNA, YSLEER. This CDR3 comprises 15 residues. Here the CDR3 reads CASSQAGGNVNEQFF. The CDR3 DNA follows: TGCGCCAGCAGCCAGGCGGGGGGGAACGTGAATGAGCAGTTCTTC.

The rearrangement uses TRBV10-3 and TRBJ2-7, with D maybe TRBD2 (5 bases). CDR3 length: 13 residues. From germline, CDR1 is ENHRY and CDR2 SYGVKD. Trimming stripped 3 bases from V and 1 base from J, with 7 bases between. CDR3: CAISEGSSYEQYF. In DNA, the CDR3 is TGTGCCATCAGTGAAGGGAGTTCCTACGAGCAGTACTTC.

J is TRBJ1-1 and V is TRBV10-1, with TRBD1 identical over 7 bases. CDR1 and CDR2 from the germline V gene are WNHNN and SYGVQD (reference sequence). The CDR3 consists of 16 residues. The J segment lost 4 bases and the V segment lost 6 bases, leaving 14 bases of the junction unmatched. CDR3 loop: CASSVPPGQRGTEAFF. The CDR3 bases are TGCGCCAGCAGCGTACCCCCGGGACAGCGAGGCACTGAAGCTTTCTTT.

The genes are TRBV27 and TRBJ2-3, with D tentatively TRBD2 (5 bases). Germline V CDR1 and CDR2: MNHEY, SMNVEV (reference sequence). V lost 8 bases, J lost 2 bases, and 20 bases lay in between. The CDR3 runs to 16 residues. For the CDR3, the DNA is TGTGCCAGCCGTCGATCGGGGATAGTCTACACAGATACGCAGTATTTT. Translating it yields CASRRSGIVYTDTQYF.

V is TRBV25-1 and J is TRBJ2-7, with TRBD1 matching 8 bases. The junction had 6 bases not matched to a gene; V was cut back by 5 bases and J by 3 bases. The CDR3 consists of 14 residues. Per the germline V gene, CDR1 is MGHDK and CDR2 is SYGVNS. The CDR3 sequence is CASSRRDRSYEQYF. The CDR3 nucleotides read TGTGCCAGCAGTCGCCGGGACAGGAGCTACGAGCAGTACTTC.

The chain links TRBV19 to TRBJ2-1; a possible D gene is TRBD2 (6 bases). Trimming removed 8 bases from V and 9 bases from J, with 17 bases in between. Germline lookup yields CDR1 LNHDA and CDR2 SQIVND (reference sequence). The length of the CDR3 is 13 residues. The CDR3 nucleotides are TGTGCCAGTTCGCGGGGAGGTAGTGGTGAGCAGTTCTTC. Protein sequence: CASSRGGSGEQFF.

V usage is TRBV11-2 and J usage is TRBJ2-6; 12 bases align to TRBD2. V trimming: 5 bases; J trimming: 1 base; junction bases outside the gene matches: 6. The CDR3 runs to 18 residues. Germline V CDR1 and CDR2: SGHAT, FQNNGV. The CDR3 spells CASSARLAGVSGANVLTF. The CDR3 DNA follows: TGTGCCAGCAGCGCCAGACTAGCGGGAGTGTCTGGGGCCAACGTCCTGACTTTC.

The DNA for the CDR3 is TGTGCCAGCAGTCCCGACAGGGGCGACGAGCAGTACTTC. It specifies CASSPDRGDEQYF. The genes are TRBV2 and TRBJ2-7, with TRBD1 matching over 8 bases. This CDR3 has 13 residues. Unmatched junction bases numbered 5, after V lost 5 bases and J lost 5 bases. Germline V lookup: CDR1 SNHLY, CDR2 FYNNEI.

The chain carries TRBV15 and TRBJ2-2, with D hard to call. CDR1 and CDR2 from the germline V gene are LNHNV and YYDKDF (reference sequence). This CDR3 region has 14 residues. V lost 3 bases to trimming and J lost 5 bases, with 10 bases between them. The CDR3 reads CATSRRTDTGELFF. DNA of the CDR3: TGTGCCACCAGCAGGCGGACCGATACCGGGGAGCTGTTTTTT. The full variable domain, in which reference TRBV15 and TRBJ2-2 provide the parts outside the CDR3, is DAMVIQNPRYQVTQFGKPVTLSCSQTLNHNVMYWYQQKSSQAPKLLFHYYDKDFNNEADTPDNFQSRRPNTSFCFLDIRSPGLGDTAMYLCATSRRTDTGELFFGEGSRLTVL.

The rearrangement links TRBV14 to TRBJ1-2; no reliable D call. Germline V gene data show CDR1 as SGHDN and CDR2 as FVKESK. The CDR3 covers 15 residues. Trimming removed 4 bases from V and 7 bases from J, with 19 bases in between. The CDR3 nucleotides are TGTGCCAGCAGCCCCACGTTAGAGGGAGTGAGTGGCTACACCTTC. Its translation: CASSPTLEGVSGYTF.